This is a list of T cell receptor beta chains from one sample in a study of shared clonotypes between healthy human individuals. The repertoire was sequenced with immunoSEQ multiplex PCR; TCRdb's copy has only in-frame clones and lacks some. The table has 2 million to 3 million clones, approximately 94% seen once; the top ten hold 0.11% to 0.15%. Input material: naive CD4+ T cells sorted from blood. These receptors came from a man aged 18-30 years in good health. The CDR3 runs from the conserved cysteine through the conserved F or W. A D gene is named only where the DNA matches it firmly. Some rows have no size entry. The others give once, few or many, or a class for an expanded clone.

V	size	J	D	DNA	CDR3
TRBV9	NA	TRBJ2-5	NA	TGTGCCAGCAGCGCCCAACTAGTTGGAGGGGAGACCCAGTACTTC	CASSAQLVGGETQYF
TRBV7-2	NA	TRBJ1-6	NA	TGTGCCAGCAGCTTAGCGCGGACAGTTAATTCACCCCTCCACTTT	CASSLARTVNSPLHF
TRBV5-4	NA	TRBJ2-2	NA	TGTGCCAGCAGCCCTCGGACGGCGAACACCGGGGAGCTGTTTTTT	CASSPRTANTGELFF
TRBV6-6	NA	TRBJ1-4	TRBD1	TGTGCCAGCAGTGCCGGACAGGCCGGTAATGAAAAACTGTTTTTT	CASSAGQAGNEKLFF
TRBV7-2	NA	TRBJ2-5	TRBD2	TGTGCCAGCAGCTTAGCGAAGTCGGGAGGGCCTGTAAGGCAAGAGACCCAGTACTTC	CASSLAKSGGPVRQETQYF
TRBV5-5	NA	TRBJ2-3	TRBD2	TGTGCCAGCAGCTTCTGGACTAGCGGGAAAACAGATACGCAGTATTTT	CASSFWTSGKTDTQYF
TRBV29-1	once	TRBJ2-7	NA	TGCAGCGTTGTTACATCCTACGAGCAGTACTTC	CSVVTSYEQYF
TRBV4-2	NA	TRBJ1-1	NA	TGTGCCAGCAGCCGTCTTGGGACTGAAGCTTTCTTT	CASSRLGTEAFF
TRBV9	NA	TRBJ1-2	TRBD1	TGTGCCAGCAGCGTAGACGGCGGGACAGGGGATGGCTACACCTTC	CASSVDGGTGDGYTF
TRBV27	NA	TRBJ2-5	TRBD2	TGTGCCAGCAGTTCGGCGCCGACTAGCGGGGTTCAAGAGACCCAGTACTTC	CASSSAPTSGVQETQYF
TRBV6-5	NA	TRBJ1-4	NA	TGTGCCAGCAGGGGGTCGATGGATGAAAAACTGTTTTTT	CASRGSMDEKLFF
TRBV27	NA	TRBJ2-4	NA	TGTGCCAGCAGTAGGATAGCCAAAAACATTCAGTACTTC	CASSRIAKNIQYF
TRBV14	NA	TRBJ1-1	NA	TGTGCCAGCAGCCCATCTAGGTGGCACGCTTTCTTT	CASSPSRWHAFF
TRBV4-2	once	TRBJ1-5	NA	TGTGCCAGCAGCCAAGCTTATTCGGGTATGCGGAATCAGCCCCAGCATTTT	CASSQAYSGMRNQPQHF
TRBV7-9	NA	TRBJ1-4	NA	TGTGCCAGCAGCTTAGAGTGGGGACGGTCAACTAATGAAAAACTGTTTTTT	CASSLEWGRSTNEKLFF
TRBV27	NA	TRBJ2-3	TRBD1	TGTGCCAGCAGTCCTTGGACAGGGACCATTAGCACAGATACGCAGTATTTT	CASSPWTGTISTDTQYF